This T cell receptor beta chain emerged from a study of pediatric ulcerative colitis. The study, taken as a whole, reports: A couple of rectal CDR3 clonotypes occurred in all ulcerative colitis patients. A couple of patients' blood samples yielded substantially fewer templates.

Produced via immunoSEQ multiplex PCR; TCRdb's table is partial and in-frame only. The sample holds more than 45,000 clones, more than 75% seen once. Of note for this clone: The target antigen is unknown.

The J segment lost 5 bases and the V segment lost 2 bases, leaving 4 bases of the junction unmatched. The CDR3 consists of 15 residues. Germline CDR1 and CDR2: SGHVS and FQNEAQ. Sequencing was performed on blood. This chain joins TRBV7-8 and TRBJ2-3, with TRBD2 matching over 10 bases. The clonotype comes from a boy aged 10-17 years who was a control in a study of pediatric ulcerative colitis. The DNA of the CDR3 is TGTGCCAGCAGCTTACTAGCGGGAGTTGGAGATACGCAGTATTTT. Protein sequence: CASSLLAGVGDTQYF.